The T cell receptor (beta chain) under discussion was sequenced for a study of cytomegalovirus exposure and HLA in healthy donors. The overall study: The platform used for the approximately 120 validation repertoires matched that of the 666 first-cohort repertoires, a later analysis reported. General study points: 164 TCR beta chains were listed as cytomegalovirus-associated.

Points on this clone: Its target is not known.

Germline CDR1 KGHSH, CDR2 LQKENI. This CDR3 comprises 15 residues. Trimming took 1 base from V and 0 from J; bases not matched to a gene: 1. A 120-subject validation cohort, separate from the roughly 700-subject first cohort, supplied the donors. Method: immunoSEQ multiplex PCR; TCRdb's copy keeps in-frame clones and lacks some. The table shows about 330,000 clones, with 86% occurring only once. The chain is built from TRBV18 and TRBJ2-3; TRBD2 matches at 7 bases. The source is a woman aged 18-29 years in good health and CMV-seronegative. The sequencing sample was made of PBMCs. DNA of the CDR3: TGTGCCAGCTCACCACAGCGGGATAGCACAGATACGCAGTATTTT. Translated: CASSPQRDSTDTQYF. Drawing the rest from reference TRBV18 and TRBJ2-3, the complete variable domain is NAGVMQNPRHLVRRRGQEARLRCSPMKGHSHVYWYRQLPEEGLKFMVYLQKENIIDESGMPKERFSAEFPKEGPSILRIQQVVRGDSAAYFCASSPQRDSTDTQYFGPGTRLTVL.